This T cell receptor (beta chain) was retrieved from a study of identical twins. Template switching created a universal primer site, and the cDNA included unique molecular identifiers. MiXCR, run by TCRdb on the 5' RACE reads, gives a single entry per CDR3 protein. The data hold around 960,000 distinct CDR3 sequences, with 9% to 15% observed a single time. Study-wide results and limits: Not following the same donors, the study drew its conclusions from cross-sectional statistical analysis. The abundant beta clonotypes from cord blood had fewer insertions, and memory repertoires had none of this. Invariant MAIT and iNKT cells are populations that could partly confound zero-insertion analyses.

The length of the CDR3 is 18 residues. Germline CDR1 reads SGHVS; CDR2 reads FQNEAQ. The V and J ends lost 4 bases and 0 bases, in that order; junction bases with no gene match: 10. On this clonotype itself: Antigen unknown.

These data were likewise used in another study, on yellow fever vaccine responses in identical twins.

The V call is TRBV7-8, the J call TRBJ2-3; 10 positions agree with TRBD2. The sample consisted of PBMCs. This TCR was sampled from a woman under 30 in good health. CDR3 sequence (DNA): TGTGCCAGCAGCTCTCTAGCGGGGGCCCTTAGTAGCACAGATACGCAGTATTTT. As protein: CASSSLAGALSSTDTQYF.